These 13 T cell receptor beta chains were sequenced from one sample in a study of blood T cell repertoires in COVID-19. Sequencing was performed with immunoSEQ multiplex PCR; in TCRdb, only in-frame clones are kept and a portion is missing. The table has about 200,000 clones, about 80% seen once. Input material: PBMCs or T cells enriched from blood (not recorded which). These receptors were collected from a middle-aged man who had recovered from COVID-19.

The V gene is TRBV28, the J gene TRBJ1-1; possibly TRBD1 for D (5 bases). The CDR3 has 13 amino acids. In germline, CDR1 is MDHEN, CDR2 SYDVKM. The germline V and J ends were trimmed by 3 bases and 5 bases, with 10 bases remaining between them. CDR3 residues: CASSFGRGTEAFF. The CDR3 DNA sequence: TGTGCCAGCAGTTTCGGTAGGGGAACTGAAGCTTTCTTT.

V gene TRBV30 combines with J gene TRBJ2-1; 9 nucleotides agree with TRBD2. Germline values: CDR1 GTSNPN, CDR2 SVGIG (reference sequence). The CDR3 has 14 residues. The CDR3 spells CASQREVSYNEQFF. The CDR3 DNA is TGTGCGAGCCAGCGGGAGGTGTCCTACAATGAGCAGTTCTTC.

The CDR3 loop is CASRSQGVLNEKLFF. The CDR3 bases are TGTGCCAGTCGGTCGCAGGGTGTTCTGAATGAAAAACTGTTTTTT. The V and J genes are TRBV19 and TRBJ1-4, with D possibly matching TRBD1 (5 bases). This CDR3 contains 15 residues. Germline lookup yields CDR1 LNHDA and CDR2 SQIVND (reference sequence). V shed 8 bases and J shed 5 bases, with 18 bases lying between them.

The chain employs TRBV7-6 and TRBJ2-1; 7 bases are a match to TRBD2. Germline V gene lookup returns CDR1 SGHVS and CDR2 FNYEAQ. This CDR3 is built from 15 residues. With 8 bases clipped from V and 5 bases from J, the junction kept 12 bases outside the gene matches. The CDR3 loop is CASVGGSDLHNEQFF. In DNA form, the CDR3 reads TGTGCCAGCGTGGGGGGGAGTGATCTCCACAATGAGCAGTTCTTC.

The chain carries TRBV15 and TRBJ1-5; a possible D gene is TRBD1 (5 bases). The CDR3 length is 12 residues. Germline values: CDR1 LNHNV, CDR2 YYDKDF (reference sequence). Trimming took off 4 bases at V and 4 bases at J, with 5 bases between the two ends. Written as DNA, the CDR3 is TGTGCCACCAGCAAGGGGAATCAGCCCCAGCATTTT. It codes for CATSKGNQPQHF. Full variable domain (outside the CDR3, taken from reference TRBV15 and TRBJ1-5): DAMVIQNPRYQVTQFGKPVTLSCSQTLNHNVMYWYQQKSSQAPKLLFHYYDKDFNNEADTPDNFQSRRPNTSFCFLDIRSPGLGDTAMYLCATSKGNQPQHFGDGTRLSIL.

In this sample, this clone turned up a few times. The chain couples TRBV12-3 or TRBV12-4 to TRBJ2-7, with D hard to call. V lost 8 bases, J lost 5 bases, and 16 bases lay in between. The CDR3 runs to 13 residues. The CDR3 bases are TGTGCCAGCGCGGTTGATCAGATCCACGAGCAGTACTTC. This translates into CASAVDQIHEQYF.

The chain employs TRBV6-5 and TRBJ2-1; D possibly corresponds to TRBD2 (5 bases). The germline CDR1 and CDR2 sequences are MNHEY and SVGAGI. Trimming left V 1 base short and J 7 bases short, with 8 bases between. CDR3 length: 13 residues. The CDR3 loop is CASSYFSGNEQFF. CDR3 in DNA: TGTGCCAGCAGTTACTTTTCGGGGAATGAGCAGTTCTTC.

The CDR3 spells CASSLNTNQETQYF. CDR3 DNA: TGTGCCAGCAGCTTAAACACCAACCAAGAGACCCAGTACTTC. The chain carries TRBV7-9 and TRBJ2-5; unclear D gene. Trimming removed 2 bases from V and 0 bases from J, with 7 bases in between. Per the germline V gene, CDR1 is SEHNR and CDR2 is FQNEAQ (reference sequence). The CDR3 is 14 residues long.

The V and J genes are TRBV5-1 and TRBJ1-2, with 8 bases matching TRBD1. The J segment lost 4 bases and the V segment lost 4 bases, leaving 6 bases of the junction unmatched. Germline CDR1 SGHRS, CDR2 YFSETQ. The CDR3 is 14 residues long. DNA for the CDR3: TGCGCCAGCAGCACCGGGACAGGAACCTATGGCTACACCTTC. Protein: CASSTGTGTYGYTF.

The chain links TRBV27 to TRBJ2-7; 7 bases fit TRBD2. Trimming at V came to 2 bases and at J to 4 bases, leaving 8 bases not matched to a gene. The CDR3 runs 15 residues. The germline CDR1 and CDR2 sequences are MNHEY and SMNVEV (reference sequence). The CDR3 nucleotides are TGTGCCAGCAGTTTAGAGCTAGCGGAGTCATACGAGCAGTACTTC. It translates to CASSLELAESYEQYF.

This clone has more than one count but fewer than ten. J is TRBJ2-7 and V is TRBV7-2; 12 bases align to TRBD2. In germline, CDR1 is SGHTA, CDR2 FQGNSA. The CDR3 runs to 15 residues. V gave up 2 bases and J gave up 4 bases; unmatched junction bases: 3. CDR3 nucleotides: TGTGCCAGCAGCTTATTCCTAGCGGGAGGGTACGAGCAGTACTTC. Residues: CASSLFLAGGYEQYF.

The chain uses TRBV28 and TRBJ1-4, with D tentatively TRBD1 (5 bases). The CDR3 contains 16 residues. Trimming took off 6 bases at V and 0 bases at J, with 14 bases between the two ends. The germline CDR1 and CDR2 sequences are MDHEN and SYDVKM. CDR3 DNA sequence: TGTGCCAGCAGATTGACAGAAATTGCAACTAATGAAAAACTGTTTTTT. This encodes CASRLTEIATNEKLFF. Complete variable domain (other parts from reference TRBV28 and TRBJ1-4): DVKVTQSSRYLVKRTGEKVFLECVQDMDHENMFWYRQDPGLGLRLIYFSYDVKMKEKGDIPEGYSVSREKKERFSLILESASTNQTSMYLCASRLTEIATNEKLFFGSGTQLSVL.

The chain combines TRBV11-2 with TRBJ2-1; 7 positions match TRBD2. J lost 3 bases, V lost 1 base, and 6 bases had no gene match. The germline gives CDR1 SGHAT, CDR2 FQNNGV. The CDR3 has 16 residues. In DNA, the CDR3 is TGTGCCAGCAGCTTAGGATCTAGCGGAATCTACAATGAGCAGTTCTTC. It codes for CASSLGSSGIYNEQFF.